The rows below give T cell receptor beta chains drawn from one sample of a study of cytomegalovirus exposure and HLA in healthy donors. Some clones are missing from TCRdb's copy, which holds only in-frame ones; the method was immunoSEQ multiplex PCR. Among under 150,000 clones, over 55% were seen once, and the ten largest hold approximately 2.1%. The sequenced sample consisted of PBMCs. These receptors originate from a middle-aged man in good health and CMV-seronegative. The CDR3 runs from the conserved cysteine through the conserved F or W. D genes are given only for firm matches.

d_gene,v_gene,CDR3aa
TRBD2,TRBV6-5,CASSSPGTRAYNEQFF
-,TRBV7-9,CASSFRGQRLSEQYF
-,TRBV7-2,CASSPVLSGANVLTF
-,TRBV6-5,CASRYAGTDTQYF
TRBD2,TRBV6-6,CASRGGVRETQYF
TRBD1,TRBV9,CASSPGTGAYEQYF
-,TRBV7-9,CASSLREGTDTQYF
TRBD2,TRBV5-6,CASSPHGGGYNEQFF
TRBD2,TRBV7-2,CASSRTSGGYNEQFF
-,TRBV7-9,CASSRGIYEQYF
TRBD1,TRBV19,CASSGTVINQPQHF
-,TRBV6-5,CASSRPGRATDTQYF
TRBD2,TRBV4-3,CASSHASGYEQYF
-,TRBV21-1,CASSKGTGDQPQHF
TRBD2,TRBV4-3,CASSQDGTSGYNEQFF
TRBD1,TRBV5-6,CASSSGAGTVSYEQYF
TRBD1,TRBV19,CASSVDRDLNEQYF
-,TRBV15,CATSEVRGYGYTF
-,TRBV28,CASSFGASVREQYF
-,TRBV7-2,CASSPPVRYNEQFF
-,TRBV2,CASSALQGMSEQYF
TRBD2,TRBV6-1,CASRRGGGGGETQYF
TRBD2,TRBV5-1,CASSLRPGLALVNYNEQFF
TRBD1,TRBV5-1,CASSEQGKDTQYF
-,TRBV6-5,CASSYSTENTEAFF
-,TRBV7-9,CASSLVGLEVYGYTF
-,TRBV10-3,CAISGDISNQPQHF
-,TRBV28,CASSFGSSPNYEQYF
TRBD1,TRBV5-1,CASSLGQGDQPQHF
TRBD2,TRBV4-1,CASSQYSGGAYNEQFF
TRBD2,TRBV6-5,CASIRERGGNEQYF
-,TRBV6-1,CASSRSYNEQFF
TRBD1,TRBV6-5,CASSPGTVIYEQYF
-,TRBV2,CARPGQNTEAFF
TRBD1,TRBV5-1,CASSPQGQARYYGYTF
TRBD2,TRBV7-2,CASSYLAGLSYNEQFF
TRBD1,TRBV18,CASSLPQGAGEKLFF
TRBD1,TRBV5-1,CASSLAGQGAAYEQYF
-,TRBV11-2,CASSLNSAGNTIYF
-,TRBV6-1,CASRTTVNTEAFF